Described below is a single T cell receptor (beta chain) sequence and its context. Its specificity is not known. The CDR3 regions of TCR beta were amplified from RNA transcripts. The TCR CDR3 was amplified in a first-round RT-PCR using the HTBI primer set. TCRdb independently ran MiXCR on the multiplex PCR reads; one entry per CDR3 protein. The sample shows hundreds of thousands of distinct CDR3 sequences, approximately 22% of them seen only once. The record originates from a study of T cells in Graves' hyperthyroidism and ophthalmopathy. The overall study: Once the initial diagnosis was made, peripheral blood was obtained before any treatment.

Study-level findings and limits: In the analysis, a 13 V-J model separated ophthalmopathy from stable hyperthyroidism.

Patients showing uncontrolled infection, other autoimmune disease, pregnancy or lactation were ineligible. The V end lost 10 bases, the J end lost 2 bases, and 11 bases lay between the germline ends. In germline, CDR1 is SNHLY, CDR2 FYNNEI. The CDR3 has 12 amino acids. Sequences were obtained from blood. The clonotype comes from a woman aged 65 to 85 with Graves' ophthalmopathy. The V call is TRBV2, the J call TRBJ1-2; maybe TRBD1 (5 bases). The CDR3 reads CATGRENYGYTF. For the CDR3, the DNA is TGTGCCACGGGACGGGAGAACTATGGCTACACCTTC. The full variable domain, its missing parts supplied by reference TRBV2 and TRBJ1-2, is EPEVTQTPSHQVTQMGQEVILRCVPISNHLYFYWYRQILGQKVEFLVSFYNNEISEKSEIFDDQFSVERPDGSNFTLKIRSTKLEDSAMYFCATGRENYGYTFGSGTRLTVV.